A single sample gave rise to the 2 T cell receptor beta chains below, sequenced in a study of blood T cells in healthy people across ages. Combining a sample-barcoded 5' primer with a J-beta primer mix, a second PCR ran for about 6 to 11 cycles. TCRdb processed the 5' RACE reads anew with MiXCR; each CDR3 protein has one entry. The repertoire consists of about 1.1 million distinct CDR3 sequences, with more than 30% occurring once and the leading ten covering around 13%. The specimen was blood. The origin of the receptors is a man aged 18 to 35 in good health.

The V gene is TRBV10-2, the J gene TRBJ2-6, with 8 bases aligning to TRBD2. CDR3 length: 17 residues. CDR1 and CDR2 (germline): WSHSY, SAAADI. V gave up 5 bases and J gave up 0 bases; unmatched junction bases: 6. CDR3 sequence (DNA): TGCGCCAGCAGTTTAGCGGGGTTCCTCTCTGGGGCCAACGTCCTGACTTTC. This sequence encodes CASSLAGFLSGANVLTF.

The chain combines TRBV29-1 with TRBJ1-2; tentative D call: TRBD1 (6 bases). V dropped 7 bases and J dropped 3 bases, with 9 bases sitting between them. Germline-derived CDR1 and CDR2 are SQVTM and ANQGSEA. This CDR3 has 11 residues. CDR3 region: CSGGGDYGYTF. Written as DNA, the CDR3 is TGCAGCGGAGGGGGTGACTATGGCTACACCTTC.